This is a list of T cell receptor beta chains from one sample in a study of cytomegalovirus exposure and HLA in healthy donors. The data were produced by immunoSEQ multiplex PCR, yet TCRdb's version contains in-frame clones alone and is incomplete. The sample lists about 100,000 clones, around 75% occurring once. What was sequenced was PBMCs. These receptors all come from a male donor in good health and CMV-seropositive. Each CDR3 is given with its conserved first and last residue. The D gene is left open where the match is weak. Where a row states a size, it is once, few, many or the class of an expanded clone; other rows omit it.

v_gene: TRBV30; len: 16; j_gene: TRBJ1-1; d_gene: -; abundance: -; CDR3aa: CAWTPLDRQKNTEAFF; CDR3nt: TGTGCCTGGACTCCATTAGACAGGCAGAAGAACACTGAAGCTTTCTTT
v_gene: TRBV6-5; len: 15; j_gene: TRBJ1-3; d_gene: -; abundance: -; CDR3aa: CASSERFSAGNTIYF; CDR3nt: TGTGCCAGCAGCGAGAGGTTTTCCGCTGGAAACACCATATATTTT
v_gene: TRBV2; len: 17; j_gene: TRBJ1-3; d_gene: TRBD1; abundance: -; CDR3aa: CASTGTGGAGSGNTIYF; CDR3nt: TGTGCCAGTACCGGGACAGGGGGCGCGGGTTCTGGAAACACCATATATTTT
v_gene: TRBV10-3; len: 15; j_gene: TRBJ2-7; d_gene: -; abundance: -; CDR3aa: CAISITTGTSYEQYF; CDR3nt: TGTGCCATCAGCATTACAACAGGGACGTCCTACGAGCAGTACTTC
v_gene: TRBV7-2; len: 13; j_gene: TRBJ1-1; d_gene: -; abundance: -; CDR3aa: CASSFMWGAEAFF; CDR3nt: TGTGCCAGCAGCTTTATGTGGGGCGCTGAAGCTTTCTTT
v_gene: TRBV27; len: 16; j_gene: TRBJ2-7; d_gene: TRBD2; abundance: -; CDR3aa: CASSLTWTSGVCEQYF; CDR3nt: TGTGCCAGCAGTTTAACCTGGACTAGCGGGGTCTGCGAGCAGTACTTC
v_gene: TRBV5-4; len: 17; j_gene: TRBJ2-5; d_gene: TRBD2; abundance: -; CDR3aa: CASSWGGRAGYQETQYF; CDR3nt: TGTGCCAGCAGCTGGGGGGGTCGGGCAGGCTACCAAGAGACCCAGTACTTC
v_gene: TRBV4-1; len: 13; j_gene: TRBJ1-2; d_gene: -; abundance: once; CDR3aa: CASSQSGFYGYTF; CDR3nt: TGCGCCAGCAGCCAATCCGGGTTCTATGGCTACACCTTC
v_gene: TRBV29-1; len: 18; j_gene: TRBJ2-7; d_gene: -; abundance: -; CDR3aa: CSVGGGRSGLRDPYEQYF; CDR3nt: TGCAGCGTTGGGGGAGGCAGGTCCGGACTCCGGGATCCCTACGAGCAGTACTTC
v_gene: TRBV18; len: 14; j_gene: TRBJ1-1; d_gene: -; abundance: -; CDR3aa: CASSPAQGGTEAFF; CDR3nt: TGTGCCAGCTCACCAGCCCAGGGCGGCACTGAAGCTTTCTTT
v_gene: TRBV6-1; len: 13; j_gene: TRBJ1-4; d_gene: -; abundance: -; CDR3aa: CASRQQGFEKLFF; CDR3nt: TGTGCCAGCCGGCAACAGGGTTTCGAAAAACTGTTTTTT
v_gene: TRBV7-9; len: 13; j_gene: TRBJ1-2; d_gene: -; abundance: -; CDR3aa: CASSPAGGAGYTF; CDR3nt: TGTGCCAGCAGCCCCGCGGGGGGGGCCGGCTACACCTTC
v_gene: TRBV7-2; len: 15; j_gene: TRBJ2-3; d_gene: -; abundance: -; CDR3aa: CASSQQGPSTDTQYF; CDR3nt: TGTGCCAGCAGCCAACAGGGACCTAGCACAGATACGCAGTATTTT
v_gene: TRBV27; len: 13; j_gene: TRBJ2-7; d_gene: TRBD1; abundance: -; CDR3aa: CASSTRDSREQYF; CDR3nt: TGTGCCAGCAGTACTCGGGACAGCCGAGAGCAGTACTTC
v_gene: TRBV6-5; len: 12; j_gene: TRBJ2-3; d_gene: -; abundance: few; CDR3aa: CATRSAPDTQYF; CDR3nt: TGTGCCACCCGAAGCGCCCCAGATACGCAGTATTTT
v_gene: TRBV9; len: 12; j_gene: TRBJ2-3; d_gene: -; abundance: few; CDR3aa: CASSRVWDTQYF; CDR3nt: TGTGCCAGCAGTCGGGTCTGGGATACGCAGTATTTT
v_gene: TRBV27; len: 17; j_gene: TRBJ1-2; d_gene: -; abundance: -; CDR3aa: CASSTNLGAGAYYGYTF; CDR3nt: TGTGCCAGCAGCACCAACTTGGGGGCAGGGGCTTACTATGGCTACACCTTC
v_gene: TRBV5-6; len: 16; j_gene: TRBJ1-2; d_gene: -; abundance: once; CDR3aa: CASSWEIGGRIYGYTF; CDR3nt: TGTGCCAGCAGTTGGGAAATCGGGGGGCGCATCTATGGCTACACCTTC
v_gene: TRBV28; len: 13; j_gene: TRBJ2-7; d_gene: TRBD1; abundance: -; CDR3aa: CASTSTGFDEQYF; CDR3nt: TGTGCCAGCACCTCGACAGGGTTTGACGAGCAGTACTTC
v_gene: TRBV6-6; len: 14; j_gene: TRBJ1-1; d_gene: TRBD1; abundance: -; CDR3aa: CASDRQGPNTEAFF; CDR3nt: TGTGCCAGCGATCGACAGGGCCCGAACACTGAAGCTTTCTTT
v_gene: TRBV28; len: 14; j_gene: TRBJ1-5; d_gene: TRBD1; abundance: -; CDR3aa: CASSLGDRVQPQHF; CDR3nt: TGTGCCAGCAGTCTGGGGGACAGGGTTCAGCCCCAGCATTTT
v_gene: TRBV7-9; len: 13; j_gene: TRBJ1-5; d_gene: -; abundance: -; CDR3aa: CASKGQGNQPQHF; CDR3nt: TGTGCCAGTAAGGGTCAGGGCAATCAACCCCAGCATTTT
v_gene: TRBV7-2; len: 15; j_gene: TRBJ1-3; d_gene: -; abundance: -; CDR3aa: CASSPDSLLGNTIYF; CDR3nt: TGTGCCAGCAGCCCCGACAGCCTTTTAGGAAACACCATATATTTT
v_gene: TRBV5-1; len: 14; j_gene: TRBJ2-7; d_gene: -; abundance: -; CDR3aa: CASSFSGVNYEQYF; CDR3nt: TGCGCCAGCAGCTTCTCGGGGGTCAATTACGAGCAGTACTTC
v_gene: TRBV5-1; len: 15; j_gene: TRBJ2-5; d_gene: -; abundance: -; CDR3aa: CASSLEAGLRETQYF; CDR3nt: TGCGCCAGCAGCTTGGAAGCAGGGCTGAGAGAGACCCAGTACTTC
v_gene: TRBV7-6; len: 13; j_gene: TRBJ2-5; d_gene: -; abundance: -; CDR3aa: CASSSSEIETQYF; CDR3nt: TGTGCCAGCAGCTCTAGCGAGATAGAGACCCAGTACTTC
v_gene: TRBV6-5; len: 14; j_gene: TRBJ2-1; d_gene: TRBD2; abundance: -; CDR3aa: CASSRTSGGARRFF; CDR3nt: TGTGCCAGCAGCCGGACTAGCGGGGGGGCCCGGCGGTTCTTC
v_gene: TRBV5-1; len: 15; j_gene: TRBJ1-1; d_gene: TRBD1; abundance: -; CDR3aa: CASSLTGGPNTEAFF; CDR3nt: TGCGCCAGCAGCTTAACAGGGGGCCCGAACACTGAAGCTTTCTTT
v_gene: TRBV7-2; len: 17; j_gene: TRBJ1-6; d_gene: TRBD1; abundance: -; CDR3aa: CASSLRLPGQANSPLHF; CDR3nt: TGTGCCAGCAGCTTACGTCTCCCGGGACAGGCTAATTCACCCCTCCACTTT
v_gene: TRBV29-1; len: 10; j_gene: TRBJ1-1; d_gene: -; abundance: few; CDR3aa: CSAGGTEAFF; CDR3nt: TGCAGCGCCGGTGGTACTGAAGCTTTCTTT
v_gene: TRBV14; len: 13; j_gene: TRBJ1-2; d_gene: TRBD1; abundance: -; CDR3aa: CASRPGQGRLYTF; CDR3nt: TGTGCCAGCCGACCGGGACAGGGTCGACTTTACACCTTC
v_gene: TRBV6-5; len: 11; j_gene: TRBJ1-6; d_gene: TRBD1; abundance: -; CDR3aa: CASSRQGPLHF; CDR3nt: TGTGCCAGCAGCCGACAGGGACCCCTCCACTTT
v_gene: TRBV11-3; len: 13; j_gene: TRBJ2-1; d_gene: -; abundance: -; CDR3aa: CASSLGRLNEQFF; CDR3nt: TGTGCCAGCAGCTTAGGACGACTCAATGAGCAGTTCTTC
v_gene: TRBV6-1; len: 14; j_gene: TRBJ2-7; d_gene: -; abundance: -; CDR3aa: CASSEEVLGHEQYF; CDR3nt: TGTGCCAGCAGTGAAGAGGTTCTAGGCCACGAGCAGTACTTC
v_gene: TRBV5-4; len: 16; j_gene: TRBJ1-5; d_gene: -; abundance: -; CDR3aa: CASRAKGMTSNQPQHF; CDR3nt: TGTGCCAGCAGGGCCAAGGGGATGACCTCCAATCAGCCCCAGCATTTT
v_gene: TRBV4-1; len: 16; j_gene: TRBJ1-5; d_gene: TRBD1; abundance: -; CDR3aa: CASSQPRQGVGQPQHF; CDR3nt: TGCGCCAGCAGCCAACCCCGACAGGGGGTGGGTCAGCCCCAGCATTTT
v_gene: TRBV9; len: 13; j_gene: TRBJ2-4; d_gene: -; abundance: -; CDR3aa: CASSVGPGDIQYF; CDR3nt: TGTGCCAGCAGCGTAGGACCCGGGGACATTCAGTACTTC
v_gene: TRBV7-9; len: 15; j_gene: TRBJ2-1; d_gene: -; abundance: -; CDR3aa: CASSLGGSYVDEQFF; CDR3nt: TGTGCCAGCAGCTTGGGGGGTAGTTACGTGGATGAGCAGTTCTTC
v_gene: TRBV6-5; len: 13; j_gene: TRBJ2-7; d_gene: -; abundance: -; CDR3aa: CASSYLDSNEQYF; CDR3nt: TGTGCCAGCAGTTACTTGGACAGTAACGAGCAGTACTTC
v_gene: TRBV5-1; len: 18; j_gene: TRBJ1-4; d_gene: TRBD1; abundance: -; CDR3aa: CASSLRRGLTGGNEKLFF; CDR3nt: TGCGCCAGCAGCTTGAGGAGGGGGCTTACAGGGGGGAATGAAAAACTGTTTTTT
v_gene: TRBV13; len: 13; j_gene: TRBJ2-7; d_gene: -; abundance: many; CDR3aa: CASSLSGSYEQYF; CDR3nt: TGTGCCAGCAGCTTAAGCGGCTCCTACGAGCAGTACTTC
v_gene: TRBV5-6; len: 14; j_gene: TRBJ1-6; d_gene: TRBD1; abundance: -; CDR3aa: CASSFPGGRSPLHF; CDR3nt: TGTGCCAGCAGCTTCCCAGGGGGCCGTTCACCCCTCCACTTT
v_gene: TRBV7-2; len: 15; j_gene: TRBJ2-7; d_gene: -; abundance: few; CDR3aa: CASSFLSAVTGEQYF; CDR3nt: TGTGCCAGCAGCTTCCTCTCCGCGGTAACAGGCGAGCAGTACTTC
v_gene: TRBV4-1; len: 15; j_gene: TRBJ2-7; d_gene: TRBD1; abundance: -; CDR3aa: CASSQVDRVPDEQYF; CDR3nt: TGCGCCAGCAGCCAAGTAGACAGGGTACCCGACGAGCAGTACTTC
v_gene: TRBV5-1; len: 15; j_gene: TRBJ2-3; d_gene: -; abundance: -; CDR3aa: CASSLEAGGTDTQYF; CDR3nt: TGCGCCAGCAGCTTGGAAGCAGGGGGCACAGATACGCAGTATTTT
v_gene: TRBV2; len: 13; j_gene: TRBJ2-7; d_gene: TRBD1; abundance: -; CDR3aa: CASTGQGIDEQYF; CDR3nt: TGTGCCAGCACGGGACAGGGAATTGACGAGCAGTACTTC
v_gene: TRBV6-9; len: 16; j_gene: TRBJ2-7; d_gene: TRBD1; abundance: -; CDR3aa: CASSYSRDRGPNEQYF; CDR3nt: TGTGCCAGCAGTTATTCCCGGGACAGGGGGCCCAACGAGCAGTACTTC
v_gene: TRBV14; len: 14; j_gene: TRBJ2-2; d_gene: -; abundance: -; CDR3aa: CASTQGVGTGELFF; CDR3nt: TGTGCCAGCACGCAGGGTGTGGGCACCGGGGAGCTGTTTTTT
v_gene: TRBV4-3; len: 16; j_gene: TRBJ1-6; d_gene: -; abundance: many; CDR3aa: CASSQDGRGGNSPLHF; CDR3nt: TGCGCCAGCAGCCAAGATGGAAGAGGGGGAAATTCACCCCTCCACTTT
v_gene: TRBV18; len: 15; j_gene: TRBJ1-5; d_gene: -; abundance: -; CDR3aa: CASSPREGRDQPQHF; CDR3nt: TGTGCCAGCTCACCGCGCGAGGGAAGGGATCAGCCCCAGCATTTT
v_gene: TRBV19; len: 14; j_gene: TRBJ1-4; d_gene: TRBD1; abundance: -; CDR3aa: CASARTGGTEKLFF; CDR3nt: TGTGCCAGTGCCCGAACAGGGGGTACTGAAAAACTGTTTTTT
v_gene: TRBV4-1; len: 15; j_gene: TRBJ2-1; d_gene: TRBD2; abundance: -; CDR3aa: CASSLLAGGPHEQFF; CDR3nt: TGCGCCAGCAGCCTACTAGCGGGGGGGCCCCATGAGCAGTTCTTC
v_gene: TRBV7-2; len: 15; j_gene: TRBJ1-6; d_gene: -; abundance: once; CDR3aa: CASSLDSLLSSPLHF; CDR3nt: TGTGCCAGCAGCTTAGACAGCCTTTTAAGTTCACCCCTCCACTTT
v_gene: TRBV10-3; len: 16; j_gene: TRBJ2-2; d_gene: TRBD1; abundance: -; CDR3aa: CAISESDRGAAGELFF; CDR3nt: TGTGCCATCAGTGAATCGGACAGGGGAGCGGCCGGGGAGCTGTTTTTT
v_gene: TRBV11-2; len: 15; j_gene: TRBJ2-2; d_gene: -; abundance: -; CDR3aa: CASSLTQGNTGELFF; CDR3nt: TGTGCCAGCAGCTTAACCCAGGGAAACACCGGGGAGCTGTTTTTT
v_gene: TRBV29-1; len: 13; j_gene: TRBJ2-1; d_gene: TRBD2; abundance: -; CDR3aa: CSGNIAGGNEQFF; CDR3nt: TGCAGCGGGAATATAGCGGGGGGCAATGAGCAGTTCTTC
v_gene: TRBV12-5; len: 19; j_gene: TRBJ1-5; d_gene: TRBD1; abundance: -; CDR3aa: CASGALGTGPFGSNQPQHF; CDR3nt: TGTGCTAGTGGCGCATTAGGGACAGGGCCCTTTGGGAGCAATCAGCCCCAGCATTTT